This T cell receptor (beta chain) appears in the sequencing data of a study of blood T cell dynamics during melanoma immunotherapy. Study-level information: First-line therapy was either pembrolizumab or nivolumab with ipilimumab for metastatic melanoma. Notes on the study in general: Immune-effector CD8+ cells best matched cell-free DNA CDR3 sequences and were most clonal.

Each sorted CD8+ T cell subset had its entire DNA loaded. Clones were read by immunoSEQ multiplex PCR, and TCRdb kept only the in-frame ones, dropping some. This sample has about 13,000 clones, with just over 90% found just once. The time point here: pre-treatment baseline. Patients with prior systemic cancer treatment, concomitant immunosuppressants, or other active malignancies were excluded. Regarding this clone: What it recognizes is unknown.

Trimming pared 3 bases from V and 0 bases from J, leaving 9 bases between. In germline, CDR1 is SNHLY, CDR2 FYNNEI. This CDR3 contains 15 residues. Source: effector memory CD8+ T cells from blood, taken from a patient treated with checkpoint blockade. The chain recombines TRBV2 with TRBJ1-3; D ambiguous. The origin of this receptor is a human donor with melanoma. The CDR3 loop reads CASSEFKSSGNTIYF. The CDR3 DNA reads TGTGCCAGCAGTGAGTTCAAGAGCTCTGGAAACACCATATATTTT.